This T cell receptor beta chain was captured by sequencing in a study of shared clonotypes between healthy human individuals. Study summary: Per-donor plates numbered three CD4 naive, three CD4 memory, two CD8 naive and one CD8 memory.

This clone has ten or more counts. The V and J ends lost 1 base and 1 base respectively, with 4 bases between them. Germline V CDR1 and CDR2: WNHNN, SYGVQD (reference sequence). The CDR3 sequence is 13 residues long. Profiled with immunoSEQ multiplex PCR; TCRdb holds only in-frame clones, not every one. The table has around 990,000 clones, roughly 80% seen once. The authors divided CD4+ cells into CD45RA+ naive and CD45RA-negative memory subsets. What was sequenced was memory CD4+ T cells from PBMCs. Subset noted: CD45RA-negative fraction. The rearrangement joins TRBV10-1 to TRBJ1-1, with D unresolved. This TCR derives from a man aged 18-30 years in good health. Some clones in this sample may be carry-over from other donors' samples. The CDR3 DNA reads TGCGCCAGCAGTGAGTTCCCGAACACTGAAGCTTTCTTT. This gives the protein CASSEFPNTEAFF.